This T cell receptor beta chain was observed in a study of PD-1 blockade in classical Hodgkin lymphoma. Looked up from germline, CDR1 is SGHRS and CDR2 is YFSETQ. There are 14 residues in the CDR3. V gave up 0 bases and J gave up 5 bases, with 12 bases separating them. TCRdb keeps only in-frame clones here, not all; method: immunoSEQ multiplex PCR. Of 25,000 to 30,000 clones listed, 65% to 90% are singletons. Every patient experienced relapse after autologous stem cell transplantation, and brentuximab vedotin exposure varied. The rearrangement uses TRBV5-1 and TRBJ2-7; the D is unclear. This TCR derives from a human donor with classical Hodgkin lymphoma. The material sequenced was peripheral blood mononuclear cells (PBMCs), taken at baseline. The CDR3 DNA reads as TGCGCCAGCAGCTTGGTACAAGGTTCCCACGAGCAGTACTTC. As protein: CASSLVQGSHEQYF.